This TCR beta chain was documented in a study of post-analysis software for immune sequencing data. Regarding the study as a whole: A few TRBV segments occurring more often in patients than controls included TRBV5-6, TRBV5-1 and TRBV20-1.

In regard to this clonotype: Its antigen is currently unknown.

Germline V CDR1 and CDR2: DFQATT, SNEGSKA (reference sequence). J gave up 2 bases and V 3 bases, and 4 bases lay outside the gene matches. This CDR3 spans 14 amino acids. Prepared TCR beta cDNA libraries contained unique molecular identifiers. MiXCR was run by TCRdb on the PCR reads, yielding one entry per CDR3 protein. Here the sample spans hundreds of thousands of distinct CDR3 sequences, around 53% being singletons. This sequence originates from a girl aged 5-17 years with multiple sclerosis. The chain couples TRBV20-1 to TRBJ2-7, with 10 bases fitting TRBD1. The specimen was blood. The CDR3 protein is CSARPGTGAYEQYF. The CDR3 bases are TGCAGTGCTAGGCCTGGGACAGGGGCCTACGAGCAGTACTTC.